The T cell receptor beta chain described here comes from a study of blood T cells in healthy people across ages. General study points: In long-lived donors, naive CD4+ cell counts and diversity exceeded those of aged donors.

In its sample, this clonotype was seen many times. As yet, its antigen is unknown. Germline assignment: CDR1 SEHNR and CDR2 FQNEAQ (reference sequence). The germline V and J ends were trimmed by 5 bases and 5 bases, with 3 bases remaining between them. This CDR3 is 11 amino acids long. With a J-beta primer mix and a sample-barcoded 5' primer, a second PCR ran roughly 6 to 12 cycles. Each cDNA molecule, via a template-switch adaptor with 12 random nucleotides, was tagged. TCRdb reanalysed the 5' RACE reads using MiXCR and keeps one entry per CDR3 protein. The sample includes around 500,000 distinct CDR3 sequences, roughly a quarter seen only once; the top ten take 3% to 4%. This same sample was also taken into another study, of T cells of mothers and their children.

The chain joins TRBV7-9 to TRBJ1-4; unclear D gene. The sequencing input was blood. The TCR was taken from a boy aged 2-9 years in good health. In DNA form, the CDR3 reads TGTGCCAGCAGCATAAATGAAAAACTGTTTTTT. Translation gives CASSINEKLFF.